One sample yielded the 5 T cell receptor beta chains listed below, sequenced in a study of blood T cell repertoires in COVID-19. The table came from immunoSEQ multiplex PCR; TCRdb's copy has only in-frame clones and leaves some out. The data show some 170,000 clones, 82% seen once. Sequencing was done on a sample of peripheral blood. The origin of the receptors is a woman aged 65 to 85 with acute or convalescent COVID-19.

V and J are TRBV19 and TRBJ1-2; no reliable D call. Trimming stripped 3 bases from V and 0 bases from J, with 11 bases between. The CDR3 runs to 15 residues. Germline-derived CDR1 and CDR2 are LNHDA and SQIVND (reference sequence). CDR3 protein: CASSIAASANYGYTF. CDR3 nucleotide sequence: TGTGCCAGTAGTATCGCGGCGTCCGCTAACTATGGCTACACCTTC. Full variable domain (missing parts from reference TRBV19 and TRBJ1-2): DGGITQSPKYLFRKEGQNVTLSCEQNLNHDAMYWYRQDPGQGLRLIYYSQIVNDFQKGDIAEGYSVSREKKESFPLTVTSAQKNPTAFYLCASSIAASANYGYTFGSGTRLTVV.

This clone was recorded a few times. The rearrangement joins TRBV6-5 to TRBJ2-1; perhaps TRBD2 as D (5 bases). This CDR3 region has 16 residues. The V gene's germline CDR1 is MNHEY and CDR2 SVGAGI. Trimming shortened V by 2 bases and J by 2 bases, and 13 bases separated the two germline ends. CDR3 coding DNA: TGTGCCAGCAGTTACCGGACTCCTGGGACCTACAATGAGCAGTTCTTC. It yields the protein CASSYRTPGTYNEQFF.

CDR3 bases: TGCGCCAGCAGCTTACAGGAAGCCTCCTATGGCTACACCTTC. Amino acids: CASSLQEASYGYTF. The V gene is TRBV5-1, the J gene TRBJ1-2; D might be TRBD1 (5 bases). V was shortened by 2 bases and J by 4 bases, with 12 bases between the two germline ends. In germline, CDR1 is SGHRS, CDR2 YFSETQ. CDR3 length equals 14 residues.

The chain carries TRBV12-3 or TRBV12-4 and TRBJ1-2; 7 bases agree with TRBD1. The CDR3 is made up of 11 amino acids. Trimming at V came to 7 bases and at J to 8 bases, leaving 4 bases not matched to a gene. The CDR3 DNA reads as TGTGCCAGCACCAAGGACAGGGGCTACACCTTC. This codes for CASTKDRGYTF.

The rearrangement joins TRBV30 to TRBJ2-7; 9 nucleotides match TRBD1. J gave up 1 base and V 4 bases, and 8 bases lay outside the gene matches. The CDR3 extends over 15 amino acids. Per the germline V gene, CDR1 is GTSNPN and CDR2 is SVGIG (reference sequence). CDR3 in DNA: TGTGCCTGGATCCCCCCGGGACAGGGATCCTACGAGCAGTACTTC. This encodes CAWIPPGQGSYEQYF.